The 20 T cell receptor beta chains listed next were all sequenced from one sample in a study of cytomegalovirus exposure and HLA in healthy donors. The protocol was immunoSEQ multiplex PCR, while the TCRdb copy is restricted to in-frame clones and leaves out a portion. The top ten clones hold over 1.3% of a sample with 150,000 to 200,000 clones, around 86% of them seen once. Sequencing was performed on PBMCs. All receptors derive from a woman between 18 and 29 years old in good health and CMV-seronegative.

This sequence joins TRBV4-1 and TRBJ1-2; 10 bases agree with TRBD1. This CDR3 is 19 amino acids long. Unmatched junction bases numbered 15, after V lost 1 base and J lost 4 bases. Germline-derived CDR1 and CDR2 are MGHRA and YSYEKL. The CDR3 reads CASSQGKGGGDRGFYGYTF. CDR3 in DNA: TGCGCCAGCAGCCAAGGGAAGGGCGGTGGGGACAGGGGATTCTATGGCTACACCTTC.

This rearrangement joins TRBV6-1 to TRBJ2-3; 12 bases are shared with TRBD1. This CDR3 region has 15 residues. CDR1 and CDR2 from the germline V gene are MNHNS and SASEGT. With 6 bases clipped from V and 4 bases from J, the junction kept 5 bases outside the gene matches. CDR3 bases: TGTGCCAGCAGCCCGGGACAGGGGGCGGCAGATACGCAGTATTTT. Residues: CASSPGQGAADTQYF.

This clone was detected only once. Other DNA sequences in the sample encode the same CDR3. The gene calls are TRBV4-1 and TRBJ2-7, with 9 bases aligning to TRBD2. J lost 2 bases, V lost 1 base, and 3 bases had no gene match. Germline CDR1 reads MGHRA; CDR2 reads YSYEKL. The CDR3 has 15 residues. The CDR3 nucleotides read TGCGCCAGCAGCCAAGGGAGACTAGCGGCCTACGAGCAGTACTTC. Protein: CASSQGRLAAYEQYF.

The chain couples TRBV2 to TRBJ2-1, with 10 bases aligning to TRBD2. Per the germline V gene, CDR1 is SNHLY and CDR2 is FYNNEI. The CDR3 totals 17 residues. J lost 4 bases, V lost 3 bases, and 9 bases had no gene match. In DNA, the CDR3 is TGTGCCAGCAGTGATCCCTCCGCTAGCGGGGGATACAATGAGCAGTTCTTC. Translated, it gives CASSDPSASGGYNEQFF.

The chain recombines TRBV29-1 with TRBJ2-5, with TRBD1 identical over 8 bases. V lost 7 bases and J lost 1; bases outside the gene matches: 5. This CDR3 has 13 amino acids. Per the germline V gene, CDR1 is SQVTM and CDR2 is ANQGSEA. CDR3 sequence (DNA): TGCAGCGGGGGACAGGCGACCCAAGAGACCCAGTACTTC. Translated, it gives CSGGQATQETQYF.

The chain recombines TRBV5-4 with TRBJ1-2, with D tentatively TRBD1 (5 bases). The germline V gene has CDR1 SGHNT and CDR2 YYREEE (reference sequence). V shed 0 bases and J shed 4 bases, with 16 bases lying between them. This CDR3 contains 16 residues. CDR3 bases: TGTGCCAGCAGCTTGGGCCGCAGGGTCTCGGGCTATGGCTACACCTTC. It codes for CASSLGRRVSGYGYTF.

The chain combines TRBV27 with TRBJ2-5, with a tentative D call TRBD1 (6 bases). The CDR3 is 15 amino acids. V lost 4 bases and J 2 bases, leaving 14 bases between the germline ends. The V gene's germline CDR1 is MNHEY and CDR2 SMNVEV (reference sequence). The CDR3 region is CASSWYDRFQETQYF. The CDR3 nucleotides read TGTGCCAGCAGTTGGTATGACAGGTTTCAAGAGACCCAGTACTTC.

The table lists this clone with a count of one. The chain is built from TRBV11-2 and TRBJ2-7; TRBD2 matches at 10 bases. CDR1 SGHAT and CDR2 FQNNGV come from the germline V gene. V lost 0 bases and J lost 3; bases outside the gene matches: 8. This CDR3 has 17 residues. DNA for the CDR3: TGTGCCAGCAGCTTAGATAGCATAGCGGGAGGATTCTACGAGCAGTACTTC. It encodes CASSLDSIAGGFYEQYF.

V is TRBV2 and J is TRBJ2-7; the match to TRBD1 covers 9 bases. V was pared by 10 bases and J by 12 bases, with 13 bases of the junction left unmatched. The germline V gene encodes CDR1 SNHLY and CDR2 FYNNEI. This CDR3 is built from 12 residues. The CDR3 loop is CATTPIETGGYF. CDR3 bases: TGTGCCACCACCCCAATTGAGACAGGGGGGTACTTC.

The CDR3 reads CAISGFQDGYTF. CDR3 in DNA: TGTGCCATCAGCGGCTTTCAGGATGGCTACACCTTC. The chain links TRBV10-3 to TRBJ1-2; D ambiguous. V was clipped by 6 bases and J by 6 bases, with 11 bases between them. CDR1 ENHRY and CDR2 SYGVKD come from the germline V gene. The CDR3 extends over 12 amino acids.

This chain links TRBV10-3 with TRBJ1-1; TRBD1 aligns across 7 bases. V trimming: 4 bases; J trimming: 1 base; junction bases outside the gene matches: 0. This CDR3 has 13 amino acids. Germline V lookup: CDR1 ENHRY, CDR2 SYGVKD. The CDR3 is CAISGQGNTEAFF. The CDR3 DNA is TGTGCCATCAGTGGACAGGGGAACACTGAAGCTTTCTTT.

The genes are TRBV7-8 and TRBJ2-7, with 8 bases matching TRBD1. Germline V gene sequence: CDR1 SGHVS, CDR2 FQNEAQ. The V segment lost 0 bases and the J segment 2 bases; nucleotides outside the gene matches: 3. This CDR3 region has 15 residues. The CDR3 reads CASSLADRAPYEQYF. The CDR3 region has the DNA TGTGCCAGCAGCTTAGCGGACAGGGCCCCCTACGAGCAGTACTTC.

This chain uses TRBV21-1 with TRBJ2-2; TRBD2 reflects the table's D call only, with no check against the DNA. TRBV21-1 is a pseudogene. This CDR3 region has 16 residues. Here the CDR3 reads CASSKGLAGGCGELFF. Written as DNA, the CDR3 is TGTGCCAGCAGCAAAGGACTAGCGGGAGGATGTGGGGAGCTGTTTTTT.

The genes are TRBV25-1 and TRBJ1-2, with 7 bases aligning to TRBD1. The CDR3 has 16 amino acids. Germline CDR1 and CDR2: MGHDK and SYGVNS. The V segment lost 2 bases and the J segment 4 bases; nucleotides outside the gene matches: 10. The DNA for the CDR3 is TGTGCCAGCAGTGAAATTGGCCAGGGGGAGGTCTATGGCTACACCTTC. As protein: CASSEIGQGEVYGYTF.

The chain is built from TRBV30 and TRBJ2-1; 14 bases are shared with TRBD2. CDR3 size: 15 residues. In germline, CDR1 is GTSNPN, CDR2 SVGIG (reference sequence). J lost 10 bases, V lost 0 bases, and 5 bases had no gene match. In DNA, the CDR3 is TGTGCCTGGAGTGTCCGACTAGCGGGAGGGGGCGAGCAGTTCTTC. Translated: CAWSVRLAGGGEQFF.

V usage is TRBV9 and J usage is TRBJ1-5, with 9 bases identical to TRBD1. Germline CDR1 and CDR2: SGDLS and YYNGEE. Unmatched junction bases numbered 7, after V lost 2 bases and J lost 7 bases. This CDR3 is 15 amino acids long. CDR3 protein: CASSVGQGREQPQHF. CDR3 sequence (DNA): TGTGCCAGCAGCGTGGGACAGGGACGGGAACAGCCCCAGCATTTT.

This rearrangement joins TRBV6-5 to TRBJ1-4; 8 bases match TRBD1. The V gene's germline CDR1 is MNHEY and CDR2 SVGAGI. V lost 6 bases, J lost 5 bases, and 5 bases stayed unmatched. The CDR3 has 14 residues. CDR3 sequence reads: CASRLQGGNEKLFF. The CDR3, as DNA: TGTGCCAGCAGATTACAGGGGGGCAATGAAAAACTGTTTTTT.

This rearrangement joins TRBV14 to TRBJ2-1; 7 bases align to TRBD2. The ends lost 4 bases at V and 3 bases at J; junction bases unmatched: 9. This CDR3 is built from 16 residues. Germline V gene sequence: CDR1 SGHDN, CDR2 FVKESK. CDR3 DNA: TGTGCCAGCAGCCGAGCATCGGGGGGAATCTACAATGAGCAGTTCTTC. Translation gives CASSRASGGIYNEQFF.

The genes are TRBV2 and TRBJ2-5; TRBD1 matches at 7 bases. After removal of 7 bases from V and 1 base from J, the junction contained 6 bases not matched to a gene. This CDR3 is 14 amino acids long. Germline CDR1 reads SNHLY; CDR2 reads FYNNEI. This CDR3 is CASKIDRAQETQYF. Written as DNA, the CDR3 is TGTGCCAGCAAGATCGACAGGGCCCAAGAGACCCAGTACTTC.

The chain combines TRBV27 with TRBJ1-5; D not certain. CDR3 length equals 15 residues. Trimming removed 2 bases from V and 0 bases from J, with 8 bases in between. The germline V gene encodes CDR1 MNHEY and CDR2 SMNVEV (reference sequence). CDR3 amino acids: CASSLTPNSNQPQHF. As DNA, the CDR3 is TGTGCCAGCAGTTTAACGCCTAATAGCAATCAGCCCCAGCATTTT.